One T cell receptor beta chain is described in this entry. The antigen is not known. Cells sorted by CD45RO/CCR7/CD25/CD127/CD95/CD27 comprised CD4+ naive, central memory, regulatory and stem cell-like memory cells. The entirety of the isolated RNA underwent reverse transcription, so expressed TCRB transcripts were sequenced. The data were produced by immunoSEQ multiplex PCR, yet TCRdb's version contains in-frame clones alone and is incomplete. This table has 400,000 to 450,000 clones, more than 11% appearing once. The CDR3 runs 14 residues. Trimming shortened V by 4 bases and J by 3 bases, and 12 bases separated the two germline ends. Germline CDR1 and CDR2: MNHNS and SASEGT. This entry is derived from a study of beta chain features in type 1 diabetes. The overall study: Healthy donors and patients showed comparable age, gender and cell yields. Study results and limitations: Although PCR might favor shorter templates, it would do so equally in patients and controls. Cells that show high TCR expression could be over-represented by cDNA sequencing.

Input material: naive CD4+ T cells from blood. The chain is built from TRBV6-1 and TRBJ2-5, with D possibly matching TRBD1 (6 bases). The sequence was collected from a man aged 25-45 years in good health. The CDR3 sequence: CASSGWDKEETQYF. The CDR3, as DNA: TGTGCCAGCAGTGGTTGGGACAAAGAAGAGACCCAGTACTTC.